This entry describes one T cell receptor (beta chain). This CDR3 is also generated by other DNA sequences in the sample. The sample comes from a study of blood T cell repertoires in COVID-19. Overall study: Italy, Spain and the United States were the sources of the convalescent and acute COVID-19 samples. T cells, B-cell-depleted T cells, or PBMCs supplied cDNA or gDNA.

This study enrolled people aged about 18 to 100 from approximately 25 US geographic areas. As processed by the authors: For nucleated cells, counts were estimated from reference gene primer amplification. The table came from immunoSEQ multiplex PCR; TCRdb's copy has only in-frame clones and leaves some out. V and J calls and clone size are given by that table; D and trimming were obtained from the DNA. The sample lists over 350,000 clones, approximately 88% occurring once. V lost 1 base to trimming and J lost 2 bases, with 9 bases between them. The CDR3 consists of 15 residues. Germline values: CDR1 MGHRA, CDR2 YSYEKL.

Material for sequencing was PBMCs or T cells enriched from blood (not recorded which). The chain combines TRBV4-1 with TRBJ1-5; the D gene is possibly TRBD1 (6 bases). This TCR was recovered from a woman in her 30s with acute COVID-19. The CDR3 sequence is CASSQVPGGNQPQHF. CDR3 sequence (DNA): TGCGCCAGCAGCCAAGTACCAGGGGGCAATCAGCCCCAGCATTTT.